These 24 T cell receptor beta chains were all obtained from the same sample, sequenced in a study of immune characterization of retroperitoneal liposarcoma. MiXCR was run by TCRdb on the PCR reads, yielding one entry per CDR3 protein. The top ten clones hold 9.1% of a sample with roughly 11,000 distinct CDR3 sequences, about a quarter of them seen once. Specimen: tumor tissue. The receptors come from a female donor with retroperitoneal liposarcoma.

This clonotype is medium-sized. The rearrangement joins TRBV6-6 to TRBJ2-5, with D unclear. The CDR3 is 13 amino acids. The V gene's germline CDR1 is MNHNY and CDR2 SVGAGI (reference sequence). The V end was cut by 2 bases, the J end by 5 bases, with 9 bases between. The chain's CDR3 is CASSYDTLETQYF. The CDR3, as DNA: TGTGCCAGCAGTTACGACACTCTCGAGACCCAGTACTTC.

This clonotype was observed many times. The chain joins TRBV6-6 to TRBJ2-1; D is ambiguous. With the DNA end fitting TRBJ2-7 better, the J assignment may be wrong. The CDR3 runs 13 residues. CDR1 and CDR2 (germline): MNHNY, SVGAGI (reference sequence). The CDR3 is CASSYSRSIEQYF. DNA for the CDR3: TGTGCCAGCAGTTACTCACGGTCAATAGAGCAGTACTTC.

V and J are TRBV10-3 and TRBJ1-4, with D perhaps TRBD1 (5 bases). This CDR3 spans 14 amino acids. Per the germline V gene, CDR1 is ENHRY and CDR2 is SYGVKD. Trimming removed 2 bases from V and 2 bases from J, with 6 bases in between. The CDR3 loop reads CAISERGTNEKLFF. DNA for the CDR3: TGTGCCATCAGTGAGAGGGGCACTAATGAAAAACTGTTTTTT.

This clonotype is medium-sized (0.01 to 0.1%) within its sample. V gene TRBV6-1 combines with J gene TRBJ2-7, with 7 positions matching TRBD2. Germline V gives CDR1 MNHNS, CDR2 SASEGT. The V and J ends lost 6 bases and 3 bases, in that order; junction bases with no gene match: 5. This CDR3 region has 13 residues. In nucleotides, the CDR3 is TGTGCCAGCAGACTAGCGACCTACTACGAGCAGTACTTC. Translating it yields CASRLATYYEQYF.

This clonotype has at least ten counts. V usage is TRBV6-1 and J usage is TRBJ2-3; 10 bases fit TRBD2. CDR1 is MNHNS, CDR2 SASEGT, per germline. V lost 6 bases, J lost 6 bases, and 9 bases stayed unmatched. The CDR3 loop spans 15 amino acids. Here the CDR3 reads CASRQGSGRGDTQYF. CDR3 nucleotides: TGTGCCAGCAGACAGGGAAGCGGGAGGGGCGATACGCAGTATTTT.

To note about this clonotype: A much larger clone lies one base from this, so it may be a read error. The V gene is TRBV11-3, the J gene TRBJ2-1; 7 positions agree with TRBD2. The CDR3 is made up of 12 amino acids. Germline loops: CDR1 SGHNT, CDR2 YENEEA. The DNA of the CDR3 is TGTGTCAGCGAGGGACTATCCTACGAGCAGTTCTTC. As protein: CVSEGLSYEQFF.

This clonotype was counted only a few times. The CDR3, as DNA: TGTGCCAGCACCAGGACCGGAGATGAGCAGTACTTC. Residues: CASTRTGDEQYF. This chain links TRBV6-1 with TRBJ2-7; D remains unclear. The CDR3 has 12 residues. In germline, CDR1 is MNHNS, CDR2 SASEGT. V was shortened by 7 bases and J by 7 bases, with 14 bases between the two germline ends.

The V and J genes are TRBV28 and TRBJ2-7; D unclear. The J call may be in error: the DNA end matches TRBJ2-4 better. Per germline, CDR1 MDHEN and CDR2 SYDVKM. The CDR3 is made up of 13 amino acids. DNA for the CDR3: TGTGCCAGCAGTTTACCGGGTCGTGACATTCAGTACTTC. Protein sequence: CASSLPGRDIQYF.

Worth noting for this clonotype: Given the absence of the conserved phenylalanine or tryptophan at the CDR3 end, a read error is likely. It is unclear where the CDR3 begins or ends on the DNA, so no DNA is shown, and the CDR3 is as TCRdb lists it. The V gene is TRBV27, the J gene TRBJ2-2; the table's D gene call, TRBD2, was not cross checked with the DNA. CDR1 is MNHEY, CDR2 SMNVEV, per germline (reference sequence). The CDR3 sequence runs 8 residues, both termini included. CDR3 sequence reads: CASRGLAG.

The chain links TRBV6-1 to TRBJ2-3; 9 nucleotides line up with TRBD2. V was pared by 6 bases and J by 4 bases, with 8 bases of the junction left unmatched. CDR1 and CDR2 from the germline V gene are MNHNS and SASEGT. This CDR3 comprises 15 residues. The CDR3 DNA reads TGTGCCAGCAGGGACGAAGCGGGAGGCCCAGATACGCAGTATTTT. It encodes CASRDEAGGPDTQYF.

V is TRBV27 and J is TRBJ2-1; 9 bases fit TRBD1. The CDR3 spans 13 residues. Trimming cost V 2 bases and J 10 bases; bases outside gene matches: 3. Germline values: CDR1 MNHEY, CDR2 SMNVEV (reference sequence). The CDR3 nucleotides read TGTGCCAGCAGTTTAACAGGGGGCTACGAGCAGTTCTTC. It is translated as CASSLTGGYEQFF.

This clonotype was counted between two and nine times. The chain links TRBV27 to TRBJ1-2; maybe TRBD1 (6 bases). The V gene lost 5 bases and the J gene lost 4 bases, with 14 bases spanning the gap. The length of the CDR3 is 14 residues. Germline CDR1 and CDR2: MNHEY and SMNVEV (reference sequence). This CDR3 reads CASSPIVDSYGYTF. CDR3 nucleotide sequence: TGTGCCAGCAGTCCTATAGTGGACAGCTATGGCTACACCTTC.

By frequency in the sample, this clonotype is medium-sized. V gene TRBV11-2 combines with J gene TRBJ2-3; 8 nucleotides line up with TRBD2. This CDR3 spans 16 amino acids. Unmatched junction bases numbered 14, after V lost 6 bases and J lost 6 bases. The V gene's germline CDR1 is SGHAT and CDR2 FQNNGV. DNA of the CDR3: TGTGCCAGCAGTACAGCGGGGGTTTCTTACACGGATACGCAGTATTTT. It specifies CASSTAGVSYTDTQYF.

This clonotype was observed at least ten times. Relative to the germline gene, one junction end is altered; a read error may explain this. The chain recombines TRBV7-7 with TRBJ2-1, with D perhaps TRBD1 (5 bases). Germline V gene lookup returns CDR1 SSHAT and CDR2 FNYEAQ (reference sequence). The CDR3 has 13 residues. The CDR3 region has the DNA TGTGCTAGCAGTCTGGACGGACAAGAGACCCAGTTCTTC. It is translated as CASSLDGQETQFF.

This clonotype appeared a few times. V usage is TRBV6-6 and J usage is TRBJ2-1, with 11 positions matching TRBD1. V lost 0 bases to trimming and J lost 9 bases; unmatched junction nucleotides: 7. Per germline, CDR1 MNHNY and CDR2 SVGAGI (reference sequence). This CDR3 contains 16 residues. This CDR3 is CASSYSTPGQGGEQFF. CDR3 in DNA: TGTGCCAGCAGTTACTCTACTCCGGGACAGGGGGGTGAGCAGTTCTTC.

This clonotype has ten or more counts. This chain links TRBV6-1 with TRBJ2-1; 8 positions agree with TRBD2. Germline CDR1 is MNHNS and CDR2 is SASEGT. This CDR3 has 17 residues. Trimming removed 6 bases from V and 0 bases from J; junction bases left unmatched: 10. DNA of the CDR3: TGTGCCAGCAGCTACGGGGGCGGGAGGAGCTCCTACAATGAGCAGTTCTTC. Translating gives CASSYGGGRSSYNEQFF.

This clonotype occurred a few times. The chain employs TRBV6-1 and TRBJ2-1, with 12 bases lining up with TRBD2. TRBJ2-5 matches the DNA end more closely, so the J call is doubtful. CDR1 MNHNS and CDR2 SASEGT come from the germline V gene. This CDR3 spans 17 amino acids. CDR3 coding DNA: TGTGCCAGCAGTGAAGAACTAGCGGGGGGCACAAGTGAGACCCAGTACTTC. Protein: CASSEELAGGTSETQYF.

V gene TRBV6-1 combines with J gene TRBJ2-3; possibly TRBD2 for D (6 bases). Germline assignment: CDR1 MNHNS and CDR2 SASEGT. This CDR3 spans 13 amino acids. V was clipped by 6 bases and J by 0 bases, with 7 bases between them. Here the CDR3 DNA reads TGTGCCAGCAGGAGCGGGAGCACAGATACGCAGTATTTT. It codes for CASRSGSTDTQYF.

The chain employs TRBV6-6 and TRBJ2-3; 8 nucleotides match TRBD2. Unmatched junction bases numbered 4, after V lost 2 bases and J lost 3 bases. The CDR3 sequence is 15 residues long. The germline V gene encodes CDR1 MNHNY and CDR2 SVGAGI (reference sequence). CDR3 nucleotide sequence: TGTGCCAGCAGTTACGGCGGGGGGTGGACAGATACGCAGTATTTT. It translates to CASSYGGGWTDTQYF.

By frequency in the sample, this clonotype is medium-sized. This CDR3 reads CASSPGLAGGPKQYF. In DNA form, the CDR3 reads TGTGCCAGCAGTCCGGGACTAGCGGGAGGGCCAAAACAGTACTTC. This chain uses TRBV27 with TRBJ2-5, with 16 positions matching TRBD2. Germline trimming cut 5 bases from V and 11 bases from J; bases unmatched to any gene: 8. This CDR3 spans 15 amino acids. The germline V gene encodes CDR1 MNHEY and CDR2 SMNVEV (reference sequence).

The V gene is TRBV6-1, the J gene TRBJ1-2; 7 bases align to TRBD1. Germline CDR1 is MNHNS and CDR2 is SASEGT. This CDR3 is built from 14 residues. V trimming: 6 bases; J trimming: 2 bases; junction bases outside the gene matches: 6. The DNA of the CDR3 is TGTGCCAGCAGCCGGGGACAGAACAACTATGGCTACACCTTC. It is translated as CASSRGQNNYGYTF.

This clonotype was found many times. The rearrangement uses TRBV24-1 and TRBJ2-1; either TRBD1 or TRBD2 may fit D (5 bases each). The end of the DNA aligns better with TRBJ2-7, so the J call may be wrong. The germline CDR1 and CDR2 sequences are KGHDR and SFDVKD. The CDR3 has 13 amino acids. The CDR3 protein is CATSEVGGGEQYF. Here the CDR3 DNA reads TGTGCCACCAGTGAAGTCGGTGGGGGCGAGCAGTACTTC.

This clonotype ranks as medium-sized. The chain couples TRBV7-2 to TRBJ2-1; D perhaps matches TRBD2 (6 bases). Germline CDR1 and CDR2: SGHTA and FQGNSA. V lost 3 bases to trimming and J lost 13 bases, with 13 bases between them. The CDR3 sequence is 12 residues long. CDR3 sequence (DNA): TGTGCCAGCAGCTTTCATAGGGAGGCCCAGTTCTTC. Protein product: CASSFHREAQFF.

At least ten counts were recorded for this clonotype. This sequence joins TRBV7-3 and TRBJ2-3; TRBD2 aligns across 9 bases. The CDR3 extends over 15 amino acids. V lost 0 bases, J lost 5 bases, and 3 bases stayed unmatched. The germline CDR1 and CDR2 sequences are SGHTA and FQGTGA. The CDR3 loop reads CASSLTSGSEDTQYF. CDR3 DNA sequence: TGTGCCAGCAGCTTAACTAGCGGGAGTGAAGATACGCAGTATTTT.